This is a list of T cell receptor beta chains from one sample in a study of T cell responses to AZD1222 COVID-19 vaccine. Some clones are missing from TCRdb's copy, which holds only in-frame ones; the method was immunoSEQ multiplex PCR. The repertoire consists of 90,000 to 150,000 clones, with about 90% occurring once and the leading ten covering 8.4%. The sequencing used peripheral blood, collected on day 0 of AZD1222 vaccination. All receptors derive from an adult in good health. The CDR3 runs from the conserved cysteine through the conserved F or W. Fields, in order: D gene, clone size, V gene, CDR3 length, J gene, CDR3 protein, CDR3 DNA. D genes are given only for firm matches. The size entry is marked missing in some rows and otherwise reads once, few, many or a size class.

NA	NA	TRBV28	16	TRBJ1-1	CASSSLWGGIDTEAFF	TGTGCCAGCAGTTCCCTTTGGGGGGGCATAGACACTGAAGCTTTCTTT
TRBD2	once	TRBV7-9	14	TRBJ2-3	CASVAGGPVDTQYF	TGTGCCAGCGTAGCGGGGGGGCCGGTAGATACGCAGTATTTT
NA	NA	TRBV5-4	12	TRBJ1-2	CASSTDTYGYTF	TGTGCCAGCAGCACGGACACCTATGGCTACACCTTC
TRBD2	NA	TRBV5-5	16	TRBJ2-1	CASSLVLLADYNEQFF	TGTGCCAGCAGCTTGGTTTTACTAGCGGACTACAATGAGCAGTTCTTC
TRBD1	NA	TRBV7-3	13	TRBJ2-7	CASSPGTGSEQYF	TGTGCCAGCAGCCCCGGGACAGGGTCCGAGCAGTACTTC
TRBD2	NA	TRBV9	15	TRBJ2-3	CASGRAGIGADTQYF	TGTGCCAGCGGCCGAGCGGGGATCGGAGCAGATACGCAGTATTTT
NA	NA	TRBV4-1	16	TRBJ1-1	CASSPVEVGGDTEAFF	TGCGCCAGCAGCCCAGTCGAGGTTGGGGGGGACACTGAAGCTTTCTTT
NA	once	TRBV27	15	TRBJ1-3	CASSLLAGSGNTIYF	TGTGCCAGCAGTTTACTGGCAGGCTCTGGAAACACCATATATTTT
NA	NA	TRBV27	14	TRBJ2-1	CASQSVGPLGEQFF	TGTGCCAGCCAAAGCGTCGGTCCACTTGGTGAGCAGTTCTTC
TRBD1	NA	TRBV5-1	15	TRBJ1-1	CASSHPGQGNTEAFF	TGCGCCAGCAGCCATCCGGGACAGGGGAACACTGAAGCTTTCTTT
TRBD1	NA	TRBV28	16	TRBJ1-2	CASSLVLAGTEGGYTF	TGTGCCAGCAGTTTAGTTTTGGCCGGGACAGAGGGCGGCTACACCTTC
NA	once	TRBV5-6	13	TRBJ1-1	CASRPRRNTEAFF	TGTGCCAGCAGGCCCAGGCGGAACACTGAAGCTTTCTTT
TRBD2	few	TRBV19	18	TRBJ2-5	CASSRTGLAGGRQETQYF	TGTGCCAGTAGTCGGACCGGACTAGCGGGGGGGCGGCAAGAGACCCAGTACTTC
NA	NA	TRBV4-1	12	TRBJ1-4	CASGQINEKLFF	TGCGCCAGCGGCCAGATAAATGAAAAACTGTTTTTT
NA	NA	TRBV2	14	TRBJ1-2	CASSDGTNNYGYTF	TGTGCCAGCAGTGACGGGACGAACAACTATGGCTACACCTTC
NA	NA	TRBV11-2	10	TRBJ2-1	CASSLDEQFF	TGTGCCAGCAGCTTAGATGAGCAGTTCTTC
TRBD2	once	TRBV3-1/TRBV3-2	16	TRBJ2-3	CASSPGLAERTDTQYF	TGTGCCAGCAGCCCGGGACTAGCGGAACGCACAGATACGCAGTATTTT
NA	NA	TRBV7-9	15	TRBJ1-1	CASSARTVGNTEAFF	TGTGCCAGCAGCGCCCGGACAGTAGGGAACACTGAAGCTTTCTTT
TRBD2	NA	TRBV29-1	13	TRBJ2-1	CSVDPSGYNEQFF	TGCAGCGTTGATCCTAGCGGATACAATGAGCAGTTCTTC
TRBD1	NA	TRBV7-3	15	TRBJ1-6	CASSLTGQGNSPLHF	TGTGCCAGCAGCTTAACGGGACAGGGAAATTCACCCCTCCACTTT
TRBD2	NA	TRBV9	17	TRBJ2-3	CASSVGLAGTFTDTQYF	TGTGCCAGCAGCGTAGGTCTAGCGGGGACATTCACAGATACGCAGTATTTT
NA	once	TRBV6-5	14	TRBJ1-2	CASSFRNNDYGYTF	TGTGCCAGCAGTTTCAGGAACAATGACTATGGCTACACCTTC
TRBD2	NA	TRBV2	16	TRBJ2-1	CASSEAPSGRYNEQFF	TGTGCCAGCAGTGAAGCGCCTAGCGGGAGGTACAATGAGCAGTTCTTC
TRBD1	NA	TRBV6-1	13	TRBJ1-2	CASSDRDRYGYTF	TGTGCCAGCAGTGACCGGGACAGATATGGCTACACCTTC
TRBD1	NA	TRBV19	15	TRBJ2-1	CARGAKGQGMDEQFF	TGTGCCAGAGGGGCAAAGGGACAGGGGATGGATGAGCAGTTCTTC
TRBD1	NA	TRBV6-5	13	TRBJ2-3	CASSYRGVGTQYF	TGTGCCAGCAGCTACAGGGGTGTAGGTACGCAGTATTTT
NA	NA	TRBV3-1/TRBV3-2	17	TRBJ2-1	CASSSPGRISSYNEQFF	TGTGCCAGCAGCTCCCCGGGACGGATCAGCTCCTACAATGAGCAGTTCTTC
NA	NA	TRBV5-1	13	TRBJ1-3	CASSVTGGNTIYF	TGCGCCAGCAGCGTGACAGGTGGAAACACCATATATTTT
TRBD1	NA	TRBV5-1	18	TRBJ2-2	CASSLLAGQGANTGELFF	TGCGCCAGCAGCTTGTTAGCGGGACAGGGGGCGAACACCGGGGAGCTGTTTTTT
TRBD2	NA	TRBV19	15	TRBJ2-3	CATRGLAGVMDTQYF	TGTGCCACCAGAGGACTAGCGGGAGTTATGGATACGCAGTATTTT
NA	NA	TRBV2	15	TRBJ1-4	CASQAEGMTNEKLFF	TGTGCCAGTCAAGCAGAGGGTATGACTAATGAAAAACTGTTTTTT
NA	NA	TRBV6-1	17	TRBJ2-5	CASSEPRGTAIQETQYF	TGTGCCAGCAGTGAACCGAGGGGGACCGCAATACAAGAGACCCAGTACTTC
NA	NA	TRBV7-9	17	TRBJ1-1	CASSLVQQGIENTEAFF	TGTGCCAGCAGCTTAGTGCAGCAGGGGATAGAGAACACTGAAGCTTTCTTT
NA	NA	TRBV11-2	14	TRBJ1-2	CASSHMGDNYGYTF	TGTGCCAGCAGCCACATGGGAGACAACTATGGCTACACCTTC
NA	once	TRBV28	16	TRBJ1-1	CASSLIGEVINTEAFF	TGTGCCAGCAGTTTAATAGGGGAAGTGATTAACACTGAAGCTTTCTTT
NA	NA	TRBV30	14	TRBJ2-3	CAWSRTADTDTQYF	TGTGCCTGGAGTAGGACGGCTGACACAGATACGCAGTATTTT
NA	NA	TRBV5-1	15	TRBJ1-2	CASSLGRTNSYGYTF	TGCGCCAGCAGCTTAGGCAGGACAAATAGCTATGGCTACACCTTC
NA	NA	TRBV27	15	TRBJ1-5	CASSRRRGSGQPQHF	TGTGCCAGCAGTCGGAGACGGGGTTCCGGGCAGCCCCAGCATTTT
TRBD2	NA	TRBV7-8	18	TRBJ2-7	CASSPGLAGGSRSYEQYF	TGTGCCAGCAGCCCGGGACTAGCGGGAGGGTCGAGAAGCTACGAGCAGTACTTC
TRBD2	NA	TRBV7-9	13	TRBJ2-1	CASETSGDNEQFF	TGTGCCAGTGAGACTAGCGGAGACAATGAGCAGTTCTTC
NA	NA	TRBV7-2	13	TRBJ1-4	CATRERDNEKLFF	TGTGCCACCCGCGAAAGGGATAATGAAAAACTGTTTTTT
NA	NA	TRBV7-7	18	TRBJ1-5	CASSPRGKVAHSNQPQHF	TGTGCTAGCAGCCCCCGGGGGAAAGTGGCTCATAGCAATCAGCCCCAGCATTTT
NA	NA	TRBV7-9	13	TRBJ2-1	CASSPPFADEQFF	TGTGCCAGCAGCCCCCCCTTTGCGGATGAGCAGTTCTTC
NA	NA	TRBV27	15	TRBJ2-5	CASSTNRDLAETQYF	TGTGCCAGCAGTACCAACCGGGACCTTGCCGAGACCCAGTACTTC
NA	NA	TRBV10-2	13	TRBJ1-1	CASSATDTLEAFF	TGCGCCAGCAGCGCTACGGACACCCTTGAAGCTTTCTTT
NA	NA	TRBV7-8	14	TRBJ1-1	CASSRGASTPEAFF	TGTGCCAGCTCGCGCGGAGCAAGCACCCCTGAAGCTTTCTTT
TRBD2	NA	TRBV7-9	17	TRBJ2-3	CASSQGLAGAGEDTQYF	TGTGCCAGCAGCCAGGGACTAGCGGGAGCGGGAGAAGATACGCAGTATTTT
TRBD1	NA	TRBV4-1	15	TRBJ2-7	CASSLWVTGPYEQYF	TGCGCCAGCAGCCTTTGGGTGACAGGGCCCTACGAGCAGTACTTC
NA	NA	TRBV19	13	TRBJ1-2	CASNPGTDYGYTF	TGTGCCAGTAACCCGGGGACGGACTATGGCTACACCTTC
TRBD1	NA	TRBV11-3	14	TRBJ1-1	CASSIRQGGTEAFF	TGTGCCAGCAGCATACGACAGGGGGGAACTGAAGCTTTCTTT
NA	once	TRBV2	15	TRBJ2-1	CASSEVRAAYNEQFF	TGTGCCAGCAGTGAAGTGCGGGCAGCCTACAATGAGCAGTTCTTC
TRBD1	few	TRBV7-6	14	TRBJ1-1	CASSPGTGPSAAFF	TGTGCCAGCAGCCCCGGGACAGGGCCAAGTGCGGCTTTCTTT
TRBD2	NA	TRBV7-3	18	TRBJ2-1	CASSFSEGLAPSYNEQFF	TGTGCCAGCAGCTTCTCAGAGGGACTAGCGCCCTCCTACAATGAGCAGTTCTTC
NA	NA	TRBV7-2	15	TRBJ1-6	CASSFGQGGDSPLHF	TGTGCCAGCAGCTTTGGGCAGGGCGGGGATTCACCCCTCCACTTT
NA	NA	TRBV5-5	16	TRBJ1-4	CASSLASFIGDEKLFF	TGTGCCAGCAGCTTGGCCTCGTTCATCGGAGATGAAAAACTGTTTTTT
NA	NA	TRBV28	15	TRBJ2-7	CASSLSSSVYYEQYF	TGTGCCAGCAGTTTGAGCAGCTCAGTTTACTACGAGCAGTACTTC
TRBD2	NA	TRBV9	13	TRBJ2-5	CASSGGLAETQYF	TGTGCCAGCAGCGGGGGACTAGCGGAGACCCAGTACTTC
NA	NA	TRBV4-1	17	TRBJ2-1	CASSQESTGAPYNEQFF	TGCGCCAGCAGCCAAGAGAGTACGGGTGCCCCTTACAATGAGCAGTTCTTC
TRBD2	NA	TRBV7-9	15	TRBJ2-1	CASSSRLAGYNEQFF	TGTGCCAGCAGCTCAAGACTAGCGGGGTACAATGAGCAGTTCTTC
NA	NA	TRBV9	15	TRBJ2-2	CASSVDRDEGGELFF	TGTGCCAGCAGCGTAGACCGGGATGAGGGCGGGGAGCTGTTTTTT